These T cell receptor beta chains were read from a single sample in a study of T cells in Graves' hyperthyroidism and ophthalmopathy. MiXCR, applied by TCRdb to the multiplex PCR reads, yields one record per CDR3 protein. Of about 260,000 distinct CDR3 sequences in the sample, 20% to 25% were seen once. The sequencing sample was made of blood. The source is a man aged 40-50 years with Graves' hyperthyroidism that later progressed to Graves' ophthalmopathy. CDR3s include the opening cysteine and the closing phenylalanine or tryptophan. D genes are given only for firm matches. The size entry is marked missing in some rows and otherwise reads once, few, many or a size class.

clone_size,v_call,j_call,d_call,cdr3_nt,cdr3_aa
.,TRBV6-5,TRBJ1-2,TRBD1,TGTGCCAGCAGTTCATTCGCCGGGACAGGGGAAGGGGTCTACACCTTC,CASSSFAGTGEGVYTF
many,TRBV29-1,TRBJ1-2,.,TGCAGCGTTGCACGCGGGGTTGATAACTATGGCTACACCTTC,CSVARGVDNYGYTF
many,TRBV9,TRBJ2-5,.,TGTGCCAGCAGCGTAGCAATAGATTGGGGACAAGAGACCCAGTACTTC,CASSVAIDWGQETQYF
.,TRBV19,TRBJ1-1,.,TGTGCCTGGAGCTTGACAGATCATAGCACTGAAGCTTTCTTT,CAWSLTDHSTEAFF
.,TRBV4-3,TRBJ2-4,TRBD2,TGCGCCAGCAGCCAAGAGCGGGGGGAGGCCAAAAACATTCAGTACTTC,CASSQERGEAKNIQYF
many,TRBV6-5,TRBJ2-5,.,TGTGCCACCCGAACCGAGGTTGAGGAGACCCAGTACTTC,CATRTEVEETQYF
.,TRBV18,TRBJ2-7,.,TGTGCCAGCTCCACGGGAAGGGTGCTTCCCTACGAGCAGTACTTC,CASSTGRVLPYEQYF
few,TRBV7-2,TRBJ1-3,.,TGTGCCAGCAGCTCCTACGACGGGGCTGGAAACACCATATATTTT,CASSSYDGAGNTIYF
many,TRBV3-1,TRBJ2-2,.,TGTGCCAGCAGCCTACTTTACCTTGAGGGAGGCGGCGGGGAGCTGTTTTTT,CASSLLYLEGGGGELFF
.,TRBV7-2,TRBJ1-2,.,TGTGCCAGCAGCGCGCTAGGACAGTCAAACTATGGCTACACCTTC,CASSALGQSNYGYTF
many,TRBV7-9,TRBJ2-6,.,TGTGCCAGCAGCTCCACATCCTTTCCGGCCAACGTCCTGACTTTC,CASSSTSFPANVLTF
many,TRBV19,TRBJ1-2,.,TGTGCCAGTAGTATAGTTCGGGGTTCTGCCTATGGCTACACCTTC,CASSIVRGSAYGYTF
many,TRBV3-1,TRBJ2-7,.,TGTGCCAGCAGCCAAGTGTCGGGTGACTACGAGCAGTACTTC,CASSQVSGDYEQYF
many,TRBV20-1,TRBJ2-7,TRBD2,TGCAGTGCTAGCGGGAGGAACTACGAGCAGTACTTC,CSASGRNYEQYF
many,TRBV5-1,TRBJ2-7,TRBD1,TGCGCCAGCAGCCTTATGCCGCCCCGACAGGGAAGGAACGAGCAGTACTTC,CASSLMPPRQGRNEQYF
.,TRBV12-3/TRBV12-4,TRBJ2-6,TRBD1,TGTGCCAGCAGTTCCGGACAGGGATGGTCTGGGGCCAACGTCCTGACTTTC,CASSSGQGWSGANVLTF
.,TRBV6-2/TRBV6-3,TRBJ2-7,.,TGTGCCAGCAGTTACTCGAGGGACGGAGGTGGGGGAAACTACGAGCAGTACTTC,CASSYSRDGGGGNYEQYF
many,TRBV7-9,TRBJ1-2,TRBD1,TGTGCCAGCAGACCGGGACAGGGGGCCTATGGCTACACCTTC,CASRPGQGAYGYTF
many,TRBV2,TRBJ1-3,.,TGTGCCAGCAGTGATGACATCAGGGTGGGAAACACCATATATTTT,CASSDDIRVGNTIYF
.,TRBV4-1,TRBJ1-5,TRBD1,TGCGCCAGCAGCCAATTTTTCCCGGGACAGGTCAATCAGCCCCAGCATTTT,CASSQFFPGQVNQPQHF
.,TRBV5-1,TRBJ2-7,.,TGCGCCAGCATGGTTGGGCCTCACCCTACCTACGAGCAGTACTTC,CASMVGPHPTYEQYF
few,TRBV11-1,TRBJ2-5,TRBD2,TGTGCCAGCAGCTTATGGGGACTAGCGGGAAGCCAAGAGACCCAGTACTTC,CASSLWGLAGSQETQYF
.,TRBV13,TRBJ1-2,TRBD1,TGTGCCAGCAGCCAGGGATTTTTGGACAGGGATCTGTCGGGCTATGGCTACACCTTC,CASSQGFLDRDLSGYGYTF
many,TRBV5-1,TRBJ2-6,.,TGCGCCAGCACATTAGACGGGGCCAACGTCCTGACTTTC,CASTLDGANVLTF
many,TRBV18,TRBJ1-1,.,TGTGCCAGCTCACTAGCGGAGGTGGGAGCTGAAGCTTTCTTT,CASSLAEVGAEAFF
.,TRBV28,TRBJ1-2,.,TGTGCCAGCAGTTTATCCCCTACAGGGCGCTATGGCTACACCTTC,CASSLSPTGRYGYTF
.,TRBV19,TRBJ2-7,TRBD2,TGTGCCACCAGACTAGGGGAGGGACCGCAGTACTTC,CATRLGEGPQYF
many,TRBV29-1,TRBJ1-1,TRBD1,TGCAGCGTTGTCGGCCCAACAGGGGACACTGAAGCTTTCTTT,CSVVGPTGDTEAFF
many,TRBV6-2/TRBV6-3,TRBJ1-1,.,TGTGCCAGCAGTCGACTGGACACAGAAGCTTTCTTT,CASSRLDTEAFF
many,TRBV11-1,TRBJ1-1,.,TGTGCCAGCAGCTTAGGAGTTCGGATAAACACTGAAGCTTTCTTT,CASSLGVRINTEAFF
.,TRBV28,TRBJ1-1,TRBD1,TGTGCCAGTTCCCGGGACAGGGGGCTTCGCACTGAAGCTTTCTTT,CASSRDRGLRTEAFF
many,TRBV6-2/TRBV6-3,TRBJ2-2,TRBD1,TGTGCCAGCAAGACAGGGAGGGAGCTGTTTTTT,CASKTGRELFF
many,TRBV6-1,TRBJ1-3,.,TGTGCCAGCAGTGAAAAGATGGCCTCTGGAAACACCATATATTTT,CASSEKMASGNTIYF
few,TRBV2,TRBJ2-2,TRBD1,TGTGCCAGCTCCGACCGGTCCCGGGGACAGGGGCTGCTCACCGGGGAGCTGTTTTTT,CASSDRSRGQGLLTGELFF
many,TRBV28,TRBJ2-5,.,TGTGCCAGTTCCCGGCAGGAGACCCAGTACTTC,CASSRQETQYF
.,TRBV6-1,TRBJ2-7,TRBD1,TGTGCCAGCTGGACAGGGTTAAAGAACGAGCAGTACTTC,CASWTGLKNEQYF
many,TRBV6-1,TRBJ2-4,TRBD2,TGTGCCAGCAGTAGACTAGCGGGAGAAAACATTCAGTACTTC,CASSRLAGENIQYF
many,TRBV5-5,TRBJ1-1,.,TGTGCCAGCAGCTTGCGCTCAGAAGGAGACACTGAAGCTTTCTTT,CASSLRSEGDTEAFF
few,TRBV13,TRBJ2-3,TRBD2,TGTGCCAGCAGCTCATCTACAGGGCCCACTAGCGGGAGGCCAGATACGCAGTATTTT,CASSSSTGPTSGRPDTQYF
.,TRBV19,TRBJ2-2,.,TGTGCCAGTAGCCAAGGGACGGCGAACACCGGGGAGCTGTTTTTT,CASSQGTANTGELFF
many,TRBV11-2,TRBJ2-5,TRBD2,TGTGCCAGCAGCTTAGGTGGGGCGGGAGACGAGACCCAGTACTTC,CASSLGGAGDETQYF
few,TRBV12-3/TRBV12-4,TRBJ2-5,TRBD1,TGTGCCAGCAGTGGGATAGGGACAGAACAAGAGACCCAGTACTTC,CASSGIGTEQETQYF
many,TRBV6-5,TRBJ1-2,TRBD1,TGTGCCAGCAGTTGGAGGGGGACAGGCGGCGGGGGCTACACCTTC,CASSWRGTGGGGYTF
many,TRBV27,TRBJ2-7,.,TGTGCCAGCGTTCTTCTCCGACGGTACTTC,CASVLLRRYF
many,TRBV18,TRBJ1-2,.,TGTGCCACCTCCCCCCGGCCGCAACTCTATGGCTACACCTTC,CATSPRPQLYGYTF
many,TRBV27,TRBJ2-4,.,TGTGCCAGCAGTTTAGTGGGGGCGGGAAACATTCAGTACTTC,CASSLVGAGNIQYF
.,TRBV6-2/TRBV6-3,TRBJ1-5,.,TGTGCCAGCACCAGCGTTCCTAACAATCAGCCCCAGCATTTT,CASTSVPNNQPQHF